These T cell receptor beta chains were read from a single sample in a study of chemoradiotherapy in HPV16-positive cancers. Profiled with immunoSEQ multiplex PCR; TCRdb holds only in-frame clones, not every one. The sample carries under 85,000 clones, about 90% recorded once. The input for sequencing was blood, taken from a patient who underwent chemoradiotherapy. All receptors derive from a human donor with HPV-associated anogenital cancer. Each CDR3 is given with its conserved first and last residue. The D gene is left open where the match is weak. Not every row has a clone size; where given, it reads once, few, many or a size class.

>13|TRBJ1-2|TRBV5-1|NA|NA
CASISREGGGYTF
TGCGCCAGCATATCCAGGGAGGGTGGTGGCTACACCTTC
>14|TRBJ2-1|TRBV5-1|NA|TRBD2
CASSSKRDGDEQFF
TGCGCCAGCAGCTCCAAGCGGGACGGCGATGAGCAGTTCTTC
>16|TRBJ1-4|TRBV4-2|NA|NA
CASSQELGPPNEKLFF
TGTGCCAGCAGCCAAGAGCTGGGTCCTCCTAATGAAAAACTGTTTTTT
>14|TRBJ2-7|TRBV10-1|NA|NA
CASSESVGSYEQYF
TGCGCCAGCAGTGAGTCGGTAGGTTCCTACGAGCAGTACTTC
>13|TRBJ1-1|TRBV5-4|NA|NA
CASSRQRNTEAFF
TGTGCCAGCAGCCGCCAACGGAACACTGAAGCTTTCTTT
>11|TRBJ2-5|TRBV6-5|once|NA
CASSSIQFQYF
TGTGCCAGCAGTTCCATCCAGTTCCAGTACTTC
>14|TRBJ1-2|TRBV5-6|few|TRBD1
CASSLGGQSYGYTF
TGTGCCAGCAGCTTGGGGGGACAGAGCTATGGCTACACCTTC
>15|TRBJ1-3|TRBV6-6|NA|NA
CASSQQDGGRNTIYF
TGTGCCAGCAGCCAGCAGGACGGGGGGCGGAACACCATATATTTT
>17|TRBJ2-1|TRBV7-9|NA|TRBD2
CASSPVIAGGPYNEQFF
TGTGCCAGCAGTCCCGTTATAGCGGGAGGACCCTACAATGAGCAGTTCTTC
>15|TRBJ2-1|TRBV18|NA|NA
CASSSPRGTYNEQFF
TGTGCCAGCTCAAGCCCCCGGGGGACTTACAATGAGCAGTTCTTC
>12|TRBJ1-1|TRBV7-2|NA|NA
CASGWGYTEAFF
TGTGCCAGCGGGTGGGGTTACACTGAAGCTTTCTTT
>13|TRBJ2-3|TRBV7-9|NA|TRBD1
CAIQGTAKPTQYF
TGTGCCATCCAGGGGACAGCCAAACCTACGCAGTATTTT
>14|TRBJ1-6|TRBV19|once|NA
CASSTGTSNSPLHF
TGTGCCAGTAGTACAGGGACGAGCAATTCACCCCTCCACTTT
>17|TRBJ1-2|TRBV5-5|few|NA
CASSPHIGGPNLYGYTF
TGTGCCAGCAGCCCCCATATTGGGGGGCCTAATCTTTATGGCTACACCTTC
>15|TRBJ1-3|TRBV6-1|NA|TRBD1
CASSGRTGSGNTIYF
TGTGCCAGCAGTGGGAGGACAGGGTCTGGAAACACCATATATTTT
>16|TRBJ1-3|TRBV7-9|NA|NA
CASSLGAPSSGNTIYF
TGTGCCAGCAGCTTAGGGGCACCCAGCTCTGGAAACACCATATATTTT
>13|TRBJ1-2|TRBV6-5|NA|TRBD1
CASSTRGRLGYTF
TGTGCCAGCAGTACCAGGGGGCGGTTAGGCTACACCTTC
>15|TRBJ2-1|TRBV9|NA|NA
CASSFRLDAGNEQFF
TGTGCCAGCAGCTTCCGGTTGGACGCGGGGAATGAGCAGTTCTTC
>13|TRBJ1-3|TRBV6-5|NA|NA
CASSSDGGNTIYF
TGTGCCAGCAGTTCTGACGGTGGAAACACCATATATTTT
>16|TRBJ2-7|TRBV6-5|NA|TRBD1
CASSYLPDRGVYEQYF
TGTGCCAGCAGTTACTTACCGGACAGGGGTGTCTACGAGCAGTACTTC
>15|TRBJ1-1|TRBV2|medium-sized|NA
CASSETSAMNTEAFF
TGTGCCAGCAGTGAGACATCGGCCATGAACACTGAAGCTTTCTTT
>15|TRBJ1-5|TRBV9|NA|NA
CASSVDAGSNQPQHF
TGTGCCAGCAGCGTAGATGCGGGGAGCAATCAGCCCCAGCATTTT
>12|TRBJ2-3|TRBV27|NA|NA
CASANWGGTQYF
TGTGCCAGCGCCAATTGGGGCGGGACGCAGTATTTT
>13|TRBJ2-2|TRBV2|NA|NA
CASSQRGTGELFF
TGTGCCAGCAGTCAAAGGGGGACCGGGGAGCTGTTTTTT
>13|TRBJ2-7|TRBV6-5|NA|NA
CASSPSLGYEQYF
TGTGCCAGCAGCCCCTCCTTGGGCTACGAGCAGTACTTC
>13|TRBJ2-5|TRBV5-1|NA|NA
CASSLTGRETQYF
TGCGCCAGCAGCTTGACAGGGCGGGAGACCCAGTACTTC
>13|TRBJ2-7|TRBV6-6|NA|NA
CASSYLGSDEQYF
TGTGCCAGCAGTTACCTGGGGTCGGACGAGCAGTACTTC
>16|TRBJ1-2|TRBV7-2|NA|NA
CASKLDVGQTSYGYTF
TGTGCCAGCAAATTAGATGTAGGACAGACTTCCTATGGCTACACCTTC
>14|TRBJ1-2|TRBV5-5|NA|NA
CASSLPGQSRGYTF
TGTGCCAGCAGTTTACCGGGACAAAGTCGGGGCTACACCTTC
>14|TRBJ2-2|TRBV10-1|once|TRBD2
CASGAGANTGELFF
TGCGCCAGCGGAGCGGGAGCGAACACCGGGGAGCTGTTTTTT
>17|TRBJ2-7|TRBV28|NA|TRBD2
CASSLTSGGSSSYEQYF
TGTGCCAGCAGTTTAACTAGCGGGGGGTCAAGCTCCTACGAGCAGTACTTC
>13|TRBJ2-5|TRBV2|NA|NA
CASSEEVRETQYF
TGTGCCAGCAGTGAAGAGGTGAGGGAGACCCAGTACTTC
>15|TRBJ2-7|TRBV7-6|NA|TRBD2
CASSLVSGTNYEQYF
TGTGCCAGCAGCTTAGTTAGCGGGACTAACTACGAGCAGTACTTC
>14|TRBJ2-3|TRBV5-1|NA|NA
CASSLMSGTDTQYF
TGCGCCAGCAGCTTGATGTCCGGCACAGATACGCAGTATTTT
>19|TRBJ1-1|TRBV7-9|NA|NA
CASSLGRALGLPFNTEAFF
TGTGCCAGCAGCTTAGGGAGGGCTCTGGGACTCCCTTTTAACACTGAAGCTTTCTTT
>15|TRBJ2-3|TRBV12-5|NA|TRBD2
CASGLSGGALDTQYF
TGTGCTAGTGGTCTAAGCGGGGGGGCTTTAGATACGCAGTATTTT
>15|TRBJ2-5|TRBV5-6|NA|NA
CASSLTLQDQETQYF
TGTGCCAGCAGCTTGACACTACAGGACCAAGAGACCCAGTACTTC
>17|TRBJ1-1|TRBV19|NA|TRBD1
CASSISWGQTMNTEAFF
TGTGCCAGTAGCATATCTTGGGGACAGACTATGAACACTGAAGCTTTCTTT
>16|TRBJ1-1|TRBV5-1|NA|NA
CASSLHGPEVNTEAFF
TGCGCCAGCAGCTTGCATGGACCTGAGGTGAACACTGAAGCTTTCTTT
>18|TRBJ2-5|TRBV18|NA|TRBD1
CASSPPSFYRGYQETQYF
TGTGCCAGCTCACCCCCGTCCTTTTACAGGGGATACCAAGAGACCCAGTACTTC
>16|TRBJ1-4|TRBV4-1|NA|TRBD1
CASSQNVKGAYEKLFF
TGCGCCAGCAGCCAAAATGTTAAGGGGGCGTATGAAAAACTGTTTTTT